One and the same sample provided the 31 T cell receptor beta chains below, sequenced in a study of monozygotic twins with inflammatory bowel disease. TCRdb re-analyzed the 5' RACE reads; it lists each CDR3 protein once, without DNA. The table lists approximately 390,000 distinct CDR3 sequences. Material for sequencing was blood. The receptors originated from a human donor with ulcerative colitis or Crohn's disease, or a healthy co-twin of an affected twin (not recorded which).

The chain's CDR3 is CASSTGRGPGTDTQYF. This chain links TRBV7-2 with TRBJ2-3; checking the TCRdb D call of TRBD2 is not possible without DNA. CDR3 size: 16 residues. Germline V CDR1 and CDR2: SGHTA, FQGNSA.

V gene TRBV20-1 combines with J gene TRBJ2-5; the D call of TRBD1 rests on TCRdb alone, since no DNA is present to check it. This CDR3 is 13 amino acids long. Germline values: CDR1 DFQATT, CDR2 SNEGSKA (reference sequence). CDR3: CSATITGQETQYF.

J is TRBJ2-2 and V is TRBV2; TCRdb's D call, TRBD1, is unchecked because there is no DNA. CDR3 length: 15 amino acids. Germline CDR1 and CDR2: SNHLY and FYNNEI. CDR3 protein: CASSLGQGILGELFF.

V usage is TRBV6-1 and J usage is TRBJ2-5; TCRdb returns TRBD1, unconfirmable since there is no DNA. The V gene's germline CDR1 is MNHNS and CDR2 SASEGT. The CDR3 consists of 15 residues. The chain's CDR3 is CASSHGGRGQETQYF.

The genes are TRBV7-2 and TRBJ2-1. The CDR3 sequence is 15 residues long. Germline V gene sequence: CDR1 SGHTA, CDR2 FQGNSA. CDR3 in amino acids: CASGLAGPSYNEQFF. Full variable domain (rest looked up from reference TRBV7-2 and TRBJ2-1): GAGVSQSPSNKVTEKGKDVELRCDPISGHTALYWYRQSLGQGLEFLIYFQGNSAPDKSGLPSDRFSAERTGGSVSTLTIQRTQQEDSAVYLCASGLAGPSYNEQFFGPGTRLTVL.

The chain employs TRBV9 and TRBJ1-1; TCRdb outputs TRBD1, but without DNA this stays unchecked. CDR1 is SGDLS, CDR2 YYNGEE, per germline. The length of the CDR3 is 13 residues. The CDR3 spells CASSPNRADEAFF.

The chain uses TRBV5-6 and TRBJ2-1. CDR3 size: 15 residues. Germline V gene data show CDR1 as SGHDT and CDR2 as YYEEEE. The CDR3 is CASSLDSQPGNEQFF. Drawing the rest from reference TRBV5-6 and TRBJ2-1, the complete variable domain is DAGVTQSPTHLIKTRGQQVTLRCSPKSGHDTVSWYQQALGQGPQFIFQYYEEEERQRGNFPDRFSGHQFPNYSSELNVNALLLGDSALYLCASSLDSQPGNEQFFGPGTRLTVL.

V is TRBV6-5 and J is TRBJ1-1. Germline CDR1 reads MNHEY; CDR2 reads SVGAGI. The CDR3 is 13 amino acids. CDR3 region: CASSPIPNTEAFF.

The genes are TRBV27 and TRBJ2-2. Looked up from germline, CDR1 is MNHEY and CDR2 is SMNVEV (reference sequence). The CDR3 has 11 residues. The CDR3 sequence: CATRKSGELFF.

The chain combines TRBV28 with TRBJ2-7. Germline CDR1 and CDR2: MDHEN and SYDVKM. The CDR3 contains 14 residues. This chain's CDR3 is CASSGFTDNYEQYF. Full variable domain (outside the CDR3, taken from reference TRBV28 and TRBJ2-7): DVKVTQSSRYLVKRTGEKVFLECVQDMDHENMFWYRQDPGLGLRLIYFSYDVKMKEKGDIPEGYSVSREKKERFSLILESASTNQTSMYLCASSGFTDNYEQYFGPGTRLTVT.

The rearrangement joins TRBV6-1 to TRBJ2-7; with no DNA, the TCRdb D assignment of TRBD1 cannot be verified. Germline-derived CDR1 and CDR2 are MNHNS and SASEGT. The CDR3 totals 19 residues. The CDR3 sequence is CASSTGGGSGTFLFYEQYF.

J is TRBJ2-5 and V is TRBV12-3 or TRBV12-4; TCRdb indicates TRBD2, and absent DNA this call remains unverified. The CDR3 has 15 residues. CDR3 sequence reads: CASSLGSGRGETQYF.

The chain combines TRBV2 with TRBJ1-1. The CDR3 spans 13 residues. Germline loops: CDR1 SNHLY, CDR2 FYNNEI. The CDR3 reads CASITTENTEAFF.

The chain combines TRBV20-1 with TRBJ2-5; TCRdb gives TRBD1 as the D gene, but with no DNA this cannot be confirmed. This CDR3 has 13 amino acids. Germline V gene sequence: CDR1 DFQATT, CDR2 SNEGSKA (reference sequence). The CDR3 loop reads CSAFDRASRTQYF.

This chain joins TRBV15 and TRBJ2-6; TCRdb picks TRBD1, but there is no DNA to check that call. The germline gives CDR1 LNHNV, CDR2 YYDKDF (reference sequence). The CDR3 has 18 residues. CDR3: CATSGGTGGRSGANVLTF.

CDR3 sequence reads: CAISESAGGLDTQYF. The rearrangement links TRBV10-3 to TRBJ2-3; the D call of TRBD2 rests on TCRdb alone, since no DNA is present to check it. Germline lookup yields CDR1 ENHRY and CDR2 SYGVKD. This CDR3 has 15 amino acids.

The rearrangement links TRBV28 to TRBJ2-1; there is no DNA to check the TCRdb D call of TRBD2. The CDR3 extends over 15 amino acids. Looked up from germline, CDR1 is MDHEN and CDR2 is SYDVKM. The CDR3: CASSGNEGVVNEQFF.

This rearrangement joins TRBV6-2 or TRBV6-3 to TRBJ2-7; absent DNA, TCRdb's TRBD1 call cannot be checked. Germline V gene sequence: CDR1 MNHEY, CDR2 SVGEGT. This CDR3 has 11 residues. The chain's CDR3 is CASTKGSEQYF.

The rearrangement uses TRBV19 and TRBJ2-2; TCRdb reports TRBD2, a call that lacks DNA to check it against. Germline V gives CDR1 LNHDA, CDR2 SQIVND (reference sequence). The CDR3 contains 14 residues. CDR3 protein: CASKGGGETGELFF.

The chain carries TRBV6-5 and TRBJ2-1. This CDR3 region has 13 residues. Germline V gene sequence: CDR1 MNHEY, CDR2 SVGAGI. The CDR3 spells CATPAGSYNEQFF.

This chain's CDR3 is CAWSRERNQPQHF. The chain combines TRBV30 with TRBJ1-5. The CDR3 covers 13 residues. Germline V gives CDR1 GTSNPN, CDR2 SVGIG (reference sequence).

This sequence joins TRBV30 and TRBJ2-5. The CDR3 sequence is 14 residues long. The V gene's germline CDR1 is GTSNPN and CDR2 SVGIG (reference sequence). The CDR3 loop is CAWGVGEFQETQYF.

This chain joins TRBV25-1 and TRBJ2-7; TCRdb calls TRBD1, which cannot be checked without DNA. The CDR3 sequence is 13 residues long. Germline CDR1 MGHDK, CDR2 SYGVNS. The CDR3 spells CASRSTGFDEQYF.

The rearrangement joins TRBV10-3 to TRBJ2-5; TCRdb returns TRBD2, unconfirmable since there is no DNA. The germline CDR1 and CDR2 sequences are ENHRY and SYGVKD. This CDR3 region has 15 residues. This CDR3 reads CAIRSERGAVETQYF.

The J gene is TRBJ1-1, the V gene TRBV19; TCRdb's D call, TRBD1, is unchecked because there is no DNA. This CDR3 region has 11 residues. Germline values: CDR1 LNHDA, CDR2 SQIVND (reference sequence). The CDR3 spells CATSGLTEAFF.

CDR3 region: CASSPKSVPHRGQPQHF. The rearrangement uses TRBV18 and TRBJ1-5; checking the TCRdb D call of TRBD1 is not possible without DNA. Germline-derived CDR1 and CDR2 are KGHSH and LQKENI. The CDR3 length is 17 residues.

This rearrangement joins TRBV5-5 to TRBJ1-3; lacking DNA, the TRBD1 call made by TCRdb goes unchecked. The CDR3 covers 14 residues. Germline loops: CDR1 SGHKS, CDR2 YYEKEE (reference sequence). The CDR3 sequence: CASSPDRVGNTIYF.

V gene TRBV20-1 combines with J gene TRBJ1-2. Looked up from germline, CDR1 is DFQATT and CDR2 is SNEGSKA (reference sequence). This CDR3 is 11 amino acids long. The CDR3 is CSAMGNYGYTF.

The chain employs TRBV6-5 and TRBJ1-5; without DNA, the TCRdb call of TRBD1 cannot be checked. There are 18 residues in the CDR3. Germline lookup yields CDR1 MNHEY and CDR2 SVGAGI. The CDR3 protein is CASSSEGTGGTGRQPQHF.

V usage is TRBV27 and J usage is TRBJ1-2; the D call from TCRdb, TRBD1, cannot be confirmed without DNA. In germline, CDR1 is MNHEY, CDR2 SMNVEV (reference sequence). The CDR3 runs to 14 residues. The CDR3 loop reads CASSLGKGIGGYTF.

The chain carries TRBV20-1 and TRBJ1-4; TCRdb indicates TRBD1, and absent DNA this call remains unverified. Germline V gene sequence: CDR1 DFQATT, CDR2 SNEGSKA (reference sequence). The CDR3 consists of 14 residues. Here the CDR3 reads CSAGGSRGAEKLFF.